The 16 T cell receptor beta chains given below trace back to one sample, sequenced in a study of post-analysis software for immune sequencing data. Notes on the study in general: Included in a set of several TRBV segments more frequent in patients than controls were TRBV5-6, TRBV5-1 and TRBV20-1.

These receptors lack a known antigen. Included in the TCR beta cDNA libraries were unique molecular identifiers. TCRdb fed the PCR reads into MiXCR, producing one record per CDR3 protein. The data hold 750,000 to 900,000 distinct CDR3 sequences, with 46% observed a single time. Material for sequencing was blood. The source is a girl between 10 and 17 years old with multiple sclerosis.

The chain combines TRBV7-9 with TRBJ2-1, with 8 bases lining up with TRBD2. Germline V gene data show CDR1 as SEHNR and CDR2 as FQNEAQ (reference sequence). The CDR3 consists of 15 residues. V was pared by 5 bases and J by 2 bases, with 5 bases of the junction left unmatched. The CDR3 sequence is CASSPKAGAYNEQFF. DNA of the CDR3: TGTGCCAGCAGCCCTAAAGCGGGGGCCTACAATGAGCAGTTCTTC.

The CDR3 DNA reads as TGTGCCAGCAGGGTACTTGGGACAGGGGATCAGCCCCAGCATTTT. Encoded protein: CASRVLGTGDQPQHF. The chain links TRBV6-5 to TRBJ1-5, with 10 bases matching TRBD1. CDR1 is MNHEY and CDR2 is SVGAGI in the germline V gene. The CDR3 is 15 residues long. Trimming removed 6 bases from V and 5 bases from J; junction bases left unmatched: 7.

The V call is TRBV7-2, the J call TRBJ2-1, with 10 bases lining up with TRBD2. Looked up from germline, CDR1 is SGHTA and CDR2 is FQGNSA. V dropped 4 bases and J dropped 5; count of bases not matched to a gene: 5. This CDR3 spans 15 amino acids. The CDR3 bases are TGTGCCAGCAGCTCTTCTAGCGGGAGTGACAATGAGCAGTTCTTC. It codes for CASSSSSGSDNEQFF. Full variable domain (rest looked up from reference TRBV7-2 and TRBJ2-1): GAGVSQSPSNKVTEKGKDVELRCDPISGHTALYWYRQSLGQGLEFLIYFQGNSAPDKSGLPSDRFSAERTGGSVSTLTIQRTQQEDSAVYLCASSSSSGSDNEQFFGPGTRLTVL.

The genes are TRBV7-9 and TRBJ2-1; 7 bases fit TRBD2. This CDR3 comprises 17 residues. After removal of 2 bases from V and 2 bases from J, the junction contained 9 bases not matched to a gene. The germline V gene has CDR1 SEHNR and CDR2 FQNEAQ (reference sequence). The CDR3 is CASSLILAGVAYNEQFF. The CDR3 region has the DNA TGTGCCAGCAGCTTAATCTTGGCGGGAGTCGCCTACAATGAGCAGTTCTTC.

The J gene is TRBJ2-1, the V gene TRBV20-1; TRBD2 aligns across 8 bases. There are 16 residues in the CDR3. V lost 1 base and J lost 4; bases outside the gene matches: 9. The V gene's germline CDR1 is DFQATT and CDR2 SNEGSKA (reference sequence). The CDR3 nucleotides are TGCAGTGCTAGAGCCCCTGGGCTAGCGGGTTACAATGAGCAGTTCTTC. Its translation is CSARAPGLAGYNEQFF.

This clonotype occurred a few times. V is TRBV7-2 and J is TRBJ2-7; 7 bases are a match to TRBD1. V shed 3 bases and J 4 bases; nucleotides not matched to a gene: 9. The CDR3 runs to 15 residues. Looked up from germline, CDR1 is SGHTA and CDR2 is FQGNSA. The CDR3 reads CASSFSGTVLYEQYF. The CDR3, as DNA: TGTGCCAGCAGCTTCTCCGGGACAGTGCTTTACGAGCAGTACTTC.

The chain employs TRBV5-1 and TRBJ1-5, with D perhaps TRBD1 (6 bases). V was trimmed by 4 bases and J by 0 bases, leaving 11 bases between them. Germline loops: CDR1 SGHRS, CDR2 YFSETQ. This CDR3 comprises 15 residues. The CDR3 DNA is TGCGCCAGCAGCCCCGGGACATCTAGCAATCAGCCCCAGCATTTT. This codes for CASSPGTSSNQPQHF.

The V and J genes are TRBV6-9 and TRBJ2-3; D is possibly TRBD2 (6 bases). Germline lookup yields CDR1 MNHGY and CDR2 SVAAGI. The CDR3 consists of 17 residues. Trimming cost V 5 bases and J 7 bases, with 25 bases left between them. The CDR3 coding sequence is TGTGCCAGCAGTAGCCCAGCTAGCGAGACGAAACAGAATACGCAGTATTTT. Protein: CASSSPASETKQNTQYF.

This clonotype was seen only a few times. The rearrangement joins TRBV12-3 or TRBV12-4 to TRBJ2-3, with a tentative D call TRBD2 (6 bases). The CDR3 loop spans 17 amino acids. The V and J ends lost 6 bases and 0 bases respectively, with 19 bases between them. CDR3 DNA sequence: TGTGCCAGCAGCAACCCCCTACTAGCCCGTAGCACAGATACGCAGTATTTT. It codes for CASSNPLLARSTDTQYF.

This chain joins TRBV5-5 and TRBJ1-1; D possibly corresponds to TRBD1 (6 bases). CDR1 and CDR2 from the germline V gene are SGHKS and YYEKEE (reference sequence). This CDR3 is 14 amino acids long. Trimming removed 5 bases from V and 0 bases from J, with 11 bases in between. DNA for the CDR3: TGTGCCAGCAGGTGGGACATCTTGAACACTGAAGCTTTCTTT. Its translation: CASRWDILNTEAFF.

This clonotype was recorded a few times. The chain employs TRBV6-5 and TRBJ2-1, with D possibly being TRBD1 (6 bases). Looked up from germline, CDR1 is MNHEY and CDR2 is SVGAGI. Trimming shortened V by 5 bases and J by 5 bases, and 10 bases separated the two germline ends. The CDR3 length is 13 residues. The CDR3: CASSNRVHNEQFF. The CDR3 nucleotides are TGTGCCAGCAGTAACAGGGTCCACAATGAGCAGTTCTTC.

Note on this clonotype: The junction shows a germline mismatch at one end, possibly a read error. This chain joins TRBV3-1 and TRBJ1-2; D uncertain. Germline V gives CDR1 LGHDT, CDR2 YNNKEL (reference sequence). The CDR3 spans 11 residues. CDR3 region: CASSQDRGCTF. CDR3 DNA: TGTGCCAGCAGCCAAGATCGTGGCTGCACCTTC.

The genes are TRBV12-3 or TRBV12-4 and TRBJ2-1; 8 bases are shared with TRBD2. Germline trimming cut 2 bases from V and 3 bases from J; bases unmatched to any gene: 6. The CDR3 spans 16 residues. DNA for the CDR3: TGTGCCAGCAGTTTATCGGTCAGCGGGGGCTACAATGAGCAGTTCTTC. Its translation is CASSLSVSGGYNEQFF.

This clonotype was counted only a few times. CDR3 sequence (DNA): TGTGCCATCAGTGGTAGGGATGGCTACACCTTC. Its translation: CAISGRDGYTF. The chain is built from TRBV10-3 and TRBJ1-2, with D hard to call. The CDR3 is made up of 11 amino acids. The V end was cut by 4 bases, the J end by 6 bases, with 6 bases between. The V gene's germline CDR1 is ENHRY and CDR2 SYGVKD.

This chain joins TRBV7-9 and TRBJ2-7; D is uncertain. The CDR3 has 13 residues. V lost 5 bases and J 3 bases, leaving 11 bases between the germline ends. In germline, CDR1 is SEHNR, CDR2 FQNEAQ (reference sequence). The CDR3 here is CASSQTNSYEQYF. CDR3 sequence (DNA): TGTGCCAGCAGCCAAACTAACAGCTACGAGCAGTACTTC.

The V call is TRBV20-1, the J call TRBJ2-3; TRBD2 agrees at 10 bases. The ends lost 5 bases at V and 4 bases at J; junction bases unmatched: 9. The CDR3 covers 15 residues. The germline CDR1 and CDR2 sequences are DFQATT and SNEGSKA (reference sequence). The CDR3 region is CSAGTSGMVPDTQYF. CDR3 DNA sequence: TGCAGTGCTGGTACTAGCGGGATGGTCCCAGATACGCAGTATTTT.